The rows below give T cell receptor beta chains drawn from one sample of a study of human T cells and chemical hapten exposure. TCRdb reprocessed the RACE reads via MiXCR and lists one record per CDR3 protein. The table includes approximately 80,000 distinct CDR3 sequences, roughly 10% detected once. Sequences were derived from whole blood, sampled in connection with sensitization to the hapten diphenylcyclopropenone (DPC). The receptors originated from a woman aged 45 to 65 with alopecia areata. Some clones in this sample may be carry-over from other donors' samples. CDR3s include the opening cysteine and the closing phenylalanine or tryptophan. The order of the fields is V gene, J gene, clone size, D gene, CDR3 DNA, CDR3 protein. The D gene is left open where the match is weak. Expanded clones get a size class; other rows say once, few or many, or leave the size out.

>TRBV5-1|TRBJ2-7|few|TRBD2
TGCGCCAGCAGCTCAGGACTAGCGGGAGTCCGCGGGGCCTACGAGCAGTACTTC
CASSSGLAGVRGAYEQYF
>TRBV6-2/TRBV6-3|TRBJ2-1|many|TRBD2
TGTGCCAGCATCACCTCAGGGACTAGCGGGAGGGGTGAGCAGTTCTTC
CASITSGTSGRGEQFF
>TRBV7-2|TRBJ2-2|-|-
TGTGCCAGCAGAGGAGGGGGAGCGAACACCGGGGAGCTGTTTTTT
CASRGGGANTGELFF
>TRBV6-4|TRBJ1-1|many|-
TGTGCCAGCAGTGACCTCGCAGAACTCACTGAAGCTTTCTTT
CASSDLAELTEAFF
>TRBV28|TRBJ1-2|few|-
TGTGCCAGCAGTTTTTTGCAAGGCTACACCTTC
CASSFLQGYTF
>TRBV9|TRBJ2-2|many|-
TGTGCCAGCAGCGTAGTCAGGGAGAGCACCGGGGAGCTGTTTTTT
CASSVVRESTGELFF
>TRBV10-3|TRBJ1-2|many|TRBD1
TGTGCCACCAGGGGACAGGGGGCGAACTATGGCTACACCTTC
CATRGQGANYGYTF
>TRBV30|TRBJ2-1|many|TRBD2
TGTGCCTGGGGGACTAGCGGTAGCTCCTACAATGAGCAGTTCTTC
CAWGTSGSSYNEQFF
>TRBV28|TRBJ2-1|many|-
TGTGCCAGCAGTACTCCCATTGGCGAGCAGTTCTTC
CASSTPIGEQFF
>TRBV5-1|TRBJ2-2|many|-
TGCGCCAGCAGCTTCCGGGGCGAGCCCACCGGGGAGCTGTTTTTT
CASSFRGEPTGELFF
>TRBV7-9|TRBJ1-6|few|TRBD1
TGTGCCAGCAGCTCGGACAGGGGAGGCTCCTATAATTCACCCCTCCACTTT
CASSSDRGGSYNSPLHF
>TRBV5-5|TRBJ2-7|-|-
TGTGCCAGCAGCTTGGGACCGGACGGAGGTCTCTACGAGCAGTACTTC
CASSLGPDGGLYEQYF
>TRBV19|TRBJ2-1|few|TRBD1
TGTGCCAGTAGTCTTCGGACAGGGGGCTTCTACAATGAGCAGTTCTTC
CASSLRTGGFYNEQFF
>TRBV7-9|TRBJ2-7|many|TRBD2
TGTGCCAGCAGCTTAACAGCTAGCGGGAGCAGGGAGCAGTACTTC
CASSLTASGSREQYF
>TRBV19|TRBJ2-7|few|-
TGTGCCAGTAGTATATCGGGGGAGCAGTACTTC
CASSISGEQYF
>TRBV27|TRBJ2-2|many|-
TGTGCCAGCAGTTTACGGCAGCTGACCGGGGAGCTGTTTTTT
CASSLRQLTGELFF
>TRBV7-8|TRBJ2-1|many|-
TGTGCCAGCAGCTTAACGGATAGCTCCTACAATGAGCAGTTCTTC
CASSLTDSSYNEQFF
>TRBV12-3/TRBV12-4|TRBJ2-1|many|TRBD2
TGTGCCAGCAGCCCCGCTAGCGGGAGGTCCACTGAGCAGTTCTTC
CASSPASGRSTEQFF
>TRBV30|TRBJ1-1|many|-
TGTGCCTGGAGTGTACAGGCGAACACTGAAGCTTTCTTT
CAWSVQANTEAFF
>TRBV12-3/TRBV12-4|TRBJ1-4|many|-
TGTGCCAGCAGCTTGGGAGGTGGAAAACTGTTTTTT
CASSLGGGKLFF
>TRBV5-6|TRBJ1-2|-|-
TGTGCCAGCAGCCGTACGCGGGAGTATGGCTACACCTTC
CASSRTREYGYTF
>TRBV4-2|TRBJ2-3|few|-
TGTGCCAGCAGCCAAGATACAGCAGATACGCAGTATTTT
CASSQDTADTQYF
>TRBV7-8|TRBJ1-1|many|-
TGTGCCAGCAGGGAGGGAGGAAGGAACACTGAAGCTTTCTTT
CASREGGRNTEAFF
>TRBV5-8|TRBJ2-7|many|-
TGTGCCAGCAGCTTGGGACTACCATACGAGCAGTACTTC
CASSLGLPYEQYF
>TRBV29-1|TRBJ2-7|many|-
TGCAGCGTGACAGGTGACTCCTACGAGCAGTACTTC
CSVTGDSYEQYF
>TRBV5-1|TRBJ2-2|many|-
TGCGCCAGCAGCCTGGGGGGAGCCGGGGAGCTGTTTTTT
CASSLGGAGELFF
>TRBV11-2|TRBJ2-1|many|-
TGTGCCAGCAGCTTGATCGCAACCGGGACTTACTACAATGAGCAGTTCTTC
CASSLIATGTYYNEQFF
>TRBV7-9|TRBJ2-3|-|TRBD1
TGTGCCAGCAGGTCAACAGGGGCCTCCACAGATACGCAGTATTTT
CASRSTGASTDTQYF
>TRBV20-1|TRBJ2-7|few|-
TGCAGTGCTCGTAGCGTCGAGCAGTACTTC
CSARSVEQYF
>TRBV4-1|TRBJ2-3|-|TRBD2
TGCGCCAGCAGCCATGCGAGCGGGATTGATACGCAGTATTTT
CASSHASGIDTQYF
>TRBV6-4|TRBJ1-4|many|-
TGTGCCAGCAGTGCCCCCCACCTTAATGAAAAACTGTTTTTT
CASSAPHLNEKLFF
>TRBV10-3|TRBJ1-1|few|-
TGTGCCATCAGTAGACTCGGGAGCACTGAAGCTTTCTTT
CAISRLGSTEAFF
>TRBV4-1|TRBJ2-7|-|TRBD2
TGCGCCAGCAGCCACCGAGGAGCGGGAGGGCCCTACGAGCAGTACTTC
CASSHRGAGGPYEQYF
>TRBV28|TRBJ2-7|few|TRBD2
TGTGCCAGCAGTTCCCCGGGAGGGAGCTCCTACGAGCAGTACTTC
CASSSPGGSSYEQYF
>TRBV28|TRBJ1-4|many|TRBD1
TGTGCCAGCAGTCCCGAGGGACAGGGGGCTACTAATGAAAAACTGTTTTTT
CASSPEGQGATNEKLFF
>TRBV7-2|TRBJ2-1|-|-
TGTGCCAGCAGCTTACAGGGGGCCGGGAGGGTCCCCTACAATGAGCAGTTCTTC
CASSLQGAGRVPYNEQFF
>TRBV29-1|TRBJ2-2|-|TRBD1
TGCAGCGTTTACAGGGGGGCCGGGGAGCTGTTTTTT
CSVYRGAGELFF
>TRBV6-1|TRBJ2-7|many|TRBD1
TGTGCCAGCAGTGCCCGGGACAGGGGGTCCTACGAGCAGTACTTC
CASSARDRGSYEQYF
>TRBV7-2|TRBJ2-5|many|-
TGTGCCAGCAGCCGCATGATTGGGGAAAAAGAGACCCAGTACTTC
CASSRMIGEKETQYF
>TRBV12-3/TRBV12-4|TRBJ2-5|many|TRBD2
TGTGCCAGCAGTTCCCGGAGCGGGAGGGACGGGACCCAGTACTTC
CASSSRSGRDGTQYF
>TRBV11-1|TRBJ2-4|many|TRBD1
TGTGCCAGCAGCCAGGACAGGGCAAGGAACATTCAGTACTTC
CASSQDRARNIQYF
>TRBV20-1|TRBJ2-1|-|-
TGCAGTGCGCAGCAGAGCTCCTACAATGAGCAGTTC
CSAQQSSYNEQF
>TRBV12-3/TRBV12-4|TRBJ2-3|many|-
TGTGCCAGCGCCCCGGGGGATGGCGGGCGGGATACGCAGTATTTT
CASAPGDGGRDTQYF
>TRBV11-2|TRBJ2-3|-|TRBD2
TGTGCCAGCAGCCACCGAGGAGTTTGGACTAGCCGATCCACAGATACGCAGTATTTT
CASSHRGVWTSRSTDTQYF
>TRBV18|TRBJ1-5|many|TRBD1
TGTGCCAGCTCCCCTGGACAGGGCAATCAGCCCCAGCATTTT
CASSPGQGNQPQHF
>TRBV28|TRBJ2-7|-|-
TGTGCCAGCAATGCTCCCCGGGGCAGGTTCTACGAGCAGTACTTC
CASNAPRGRFYEQYF
>TRBV20-1|TRBJ2-2|many|-
TGCAGTGCTAGAGCCTGGGGGTACGCCGGGGAGCTGTTTTTT
CSARAWGYAGELFF
>TRBV2|TRBJ1-6|many|-
TGTGCCAGCAGTAGGCGCTCCTATAATTCACCCCTCCACTTT
CASSRRSYNSPLHF
>TRBV29-1|TRBJ2-3|-|-
TGCAGCGTTGAACCTAGTTGGAATACAGATACGCAGTATTTT
CSVEPSWNTDTQYF
>TRBV27|TRBJ2-4|-|TRBD1
TGTGCCAGCAGTAAGACAGGGTTCAAAAACATTCAGTACTTC
CASSKTGFKNIQYF
>TRBV7-3|TRBJ2-1|many|TRBD1
TGTGCCAGCAGCTCACCCCGAGGGGGCCAAGGCAATGAGCAGTTCTTC
CASSSPRGGQGNEQFF
>TRBV27|TRBJ2-2|few|-
TGTGCCAGCCAAAAGTGGGGGACGGACACCGGGGAGCTGTTTTTT
CASQKWGTDTGELFF
>TRBV7-9|TRBJ2-1|many|TRBD1
TGTGCCAGCAGCTCCCCGGGACAGGGTTACGATGAGCAGTTCTTC
CASSSPGQGYDEQFF
>TRBV11-2|TRBJ2-7|many|-
TGTGCCAGCAGCTTAGGGGACGGGAGCTCCTACGAGCAGTACTTC
CASSLGDGSSYEQYF
>TRBV27|TRBJ2-7|many|TRBD2
TGTGCCAGCAGTCCCGGGGGTAGCGGGAGAGAATACGAGCAGTACTTC
CASSPGGSGREYEQYF
>TRBV27|TRBJ2-3|-|-
TGTGCCTGCCTGGGGGACAGCACAGATACGCAGTATTTT
CACLGDSTDTQYF
>TRBV29-1|TRBJ1-4|few|-
TGCAGCGGGGGGCAGGCCTTAGGGGAAAAACTGTTTTTT
CSGGQALGEKLFF